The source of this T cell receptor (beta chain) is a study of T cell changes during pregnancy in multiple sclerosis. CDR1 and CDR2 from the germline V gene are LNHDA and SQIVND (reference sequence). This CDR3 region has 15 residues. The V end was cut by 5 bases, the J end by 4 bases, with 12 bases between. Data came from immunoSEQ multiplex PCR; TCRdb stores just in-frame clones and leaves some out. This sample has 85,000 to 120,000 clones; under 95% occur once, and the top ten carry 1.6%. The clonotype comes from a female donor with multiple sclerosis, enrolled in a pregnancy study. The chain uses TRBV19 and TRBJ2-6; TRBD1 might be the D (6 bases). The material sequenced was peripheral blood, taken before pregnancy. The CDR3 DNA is TGTGCCAGTAGTGTTGACAGGCCCGGGGCCAACGTCCTGACTTTC. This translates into CASSVDRPGANVLTF.